This T cell receptor (beta chain) was found in a study of shared clonotypes between healthy human individuals. Study conclusions and caveats: Depth was large, yet rarefaction showed that sorted-subset sequencing was incomplete. The low donor count limited represented genetic and exposure-history diversity. The generation probabilities recorded for non-shared clonotypes fell below those of clonotypes shared by all four donors.

It was about 210 ng DNA, tens of thousands of T cell genomes, that sorted-subset replicate PCRs used. Clones were sequenced by immunoSEQ multiplex PCR, and TCRdb holds only the in-frame ones, with some missing. Among about 2.4 million clones listed, over 85% were seen once. On this clone itself: Its antigen is unidentified.

The V and J ends lost 2 bases and 8 bases respectively, with 6 bases between them. The CDR3 has 11 residues. Germline assignment: CDR1 SGHTA and CDR2 FQGNSA. This clonotype originated in a man between 18 and 29 years old in good health. Some clones in this sample may be carry-over from other donors' samples. The sequenced sample consisted of naive CD4+ T cells from PBMCs. As for subset: CD45RA+ positively selected. This sequence joins TRBV7-2 and TRBJ1-2, with no clear D. CDR3 nucleotide sequence: TGTGCCAGCAGCTTACTCTGGGGCTACACCTTC. Amino acids: CASSLLWGYTF.